Listed below are T cell receptor beta chains from one sample, sequenced in a study of CD8+ T cells in alopecia areata. Repertoires were generated with immunoSEQ multiplex PCR, while TCRdb's copy carries only in-frame clones and drops some. The sample contains over 150,000 clones, 60% to 70% of which appear only once. The sequenced sample was CD4+ T cells sorted from blood, obtained at week 4, from a patient treated with tofacitinib. Receptors were obtained from a human donor with alopecia areata. Both conserved end residues are part of each CDR3. Fields, in order: clone size, J gene, D gene, V gene, CDR3 protein, CDR3 DNA. A D gene is named only where the DNA matches it firmly. Some rows have no size entry. The others give once, few or many, or a class for an expanded clone.

clone size: .
J gene: TRBJ1-2
D gene: .
V gene: TRBV15
CDR3 protein: CATSRAFHLGGYTF
CDR3 DNA: TGTGCCACCAGCAGAGCCTTCCACCTAGGTGGCTACACCTTC

clone size: .
J gene: TRBJ1-5
D gene: .
V gene: TRBV4-1
CDR3 protein: CASSQGGTQGQPQHF
CDR3 DNA: TGCGCCAGCAGCCAAGGGGGAACGCAGGGTCAGCCCCAGCATTTT

clone size: .
J gene: TRBJ1-1
D gene: .
V gene: TRBV5-1
CDR3 protein: CASSPFPGTEAFF
CDR3 DNA: TGCGCCAGCAGCCCGTTTCCCGGGACCGAAGCTTTCTTT

clone size: .
J gene: TRBJ2-2
D gene: .
V gene: TRBV5-1
CDR3 protein: CASSLGHRPELFF
CDR3 DNA: TGCGCCAGCAGCTTGGGACACCGCCCGGAGCTGTTTTTT

clone size: .
J gene: TRBJ2-5
D gene: .
V gene: TRBV7-2
CDR3 protein: CASSLVAETQYF
CDR3 DNA: TGTGCCAGCAGCTTAGTTGCGGAGACCCAGTACTTC

clone size: once
J gene: TRBJ2-6
D gene: TRBD2
V gene: TRBV30
CDR3 protein: CAWSLKGGRAGANVLTF
CDR3 DNA: TGTGCCTGGAGCCTTAAAGGAGGGAGGGCTGGGGCCAACGTCCTGACTTTC

clone size: once
J gene: TRBJ2-7
D gene: .
V gene: TRBV11-2
CDR3 protein: CASSRGRQRDYEQYF
CDR3 DNA: TGTGCCAGCAGTAGAGGGAGACAGAGAGATTACGAGCAGTACTTC

clone size: .
J gene: TRBJ1-5
D gene: .
V gene: TRBV30
CDR3 protein: CAWSPDRNQPQHF
CDR3 DNA: TGTGCCTGGAGTCCCGACAGGAATCAGCCCCAGCATTTT

clone size: .
J gene: TRBJ2-7
D gene: TRBD1
V gene: TRBV28
CDR3 protein: CASTLGTGLRAYEQYF
CDR3 DNA: TGTGCCAGCACCCTGGGGACAGGGCTAAGGGCCTACGAGCAGTACTTC

clone size: .
J gene: TRBJ1-4
D gene: .
V gene: TRBV4-1
CDR3 protein: CASSQEGPATNEKLFF
CDR3 DNA: TGCGCCAGCAGCCAAGAGGGTCCCGCAACTAATGAAAAACTGTTTTTT

clone size: few
J gene: TRBJ1-2
D gene: TRBD1
V gene: TRBV4-1
CDR3 protein: CASSQGVPGQGDYGYTF
CDR3 DNA: TGCGCCAGCAGCCAAGGAGTCCCGGGACAGGGGGACTATGGCTACACCTTC

clone size: few
J gene: TRBJ2-3
D gene: .
V gene: TRBV29-1
CDR3 protein: CSVERVRTDTQYF
CDR3 DNA: TGCAGCGTTGAAAGGGTCCGCACAGATACGCAGTATTTT

clone size: .
J gene: TRBJ1-1
D gene: .
V gene: TRBV5-1
CDR3 protein: CASSLLSPPNTEAFF
CDR3 DNA: TGCGCCAGCAGCTTGCTCAGCCCACCGAACACTGAAGCTTTCTTT

clone size: .
J gene: TRBJ2-7
D gene: .
V gene: TRBV29-1
CDR3 protein: CSVEGQTYEQYF
CDR3 DNA: TGCAGCGTTGAAGGACAGACCTACGAGCAGTACTTC

clone size: .
J gene: TRBJ1-5
D gene: TRBD1
V gene: TRBV4-1
CDR3 protein: CASSQGRRGRGNQPQHF
CDR3 DNA: TGCGCCAGCAGCCAAGGCCGCAGGGGGCGCGGCAATCAGCCCCAGCATTTT

clone size: .
J gene: TRBJ2-5
D gene: .
V gene: TRBV11-2
CDR3 protein: CASSFLETQYF
CDR3 DNA: TGTGCCAGCAGCTTTCTGGAGACCCAGTACTTC

clone size: few
J gene: TRBJ1-1
D gene: TRBD1
V gene: TRBV5-6
CDR3 protein: CASSFRTGTVNTEAFF
CDR3 DNA: TGTGCCAGCAGCTTCCGGACAGGGACGGTGAACACTGAAGCTTTCTTT

clone size: once
J gene: TRBJ2-6
D gene: .
V gene: TRBV4-2
CDR3 protein: CASSHNTGGANVLTF
CDR3 DNA: TGTGCCAGCAGCCATAATACAGGGGGGGCCAACGTCCTGACTTTC

clone size: many
J gene: TRBJ2-5
D gene: .
V gene: TRBV18
CDR3 protein: CASSPDGETQYF
CDR3 DNA: TGTGCCAGCTCACCGGATGGAGAGACCCAGTACTTC

clone size: .
J gene: TRBJ1-1
D gene: TRBD1
V gene: TRBV6-5
CDR3 protein: CASRPDRFTEAFF
CDR3 DNA: TGTGCCAGCAGACCGGACAGGTTCACTGAAGCTTTCTTT

clone size: .
J gene: TRBJ2-5
D gene: TRBD1
V gene: TRBV27
CDR3 protein: CASSFVGGQGETQYF
CDR3 DNA: TGTGCCAGCAGTTTCGTTGGGGGACAGGGGGAGACCCAGTACTTC

clone size: few
J gene: TRBJ2-1
D gene: .
V gene: TRBV28
CDR3 protein: CASRLRQHTYNEQFF
CDR3 DNA: TGTGCCAGCAGACTAAGACAGCATACCTACAATGAGCAGTTCTTC

clone size: once
J gene: TRBJ2-7
D gene: TRBD1
V gene: TRBV7-2
CDR3 protein: CASSQSTGGVYEQYF
CDR3 DNA: TGTGCCAGCAGCCAATCGACAGGGGGCGTGTACGAGCAGTACTTC

clone size: .
J gene: TRBJ2-2
D gene: TRBD1
V gene: TRBV18
CDR3 protein: CASSPPVGQGKNTGELFF
CDR3 DNA: TGTGCCAGCTCACCACCGGTGGGACAGGGAAAGAACACCGGGGAGCTGTTTTTT

clone size: once
J gene: TRBJ2-3
D gene: TRBD1
V gene: TRBV5-1
CDR3 protein: CASSLGDRGTDTQYF
CDR3 DNA: TGCGCCAGCAGCTTGGGGGACAGGGGCACAGATACGCAGTATTTT

clone size: .
J gene: TRBJ2-1
D gene: TRBD1
V gene: TRBV28
CDR3 protein: CASTYRDRVSIEQFF
CDR3 DNA: TGTGCCAGCACCTACCGGGACAGGGTTAGTATTGAGCAGTTCTTC

clone size: .
J gene: TRBJ2-7
D gene: .
V gene: TRBV13
CDR3 protein: CASSFYEQYF
CDR3 DNA: TGTGCCAGCAGCTTCTACGAGCAGTACTTC

clone size: once
J gene: TRBJ2-7
D gene: .
V gene: TRBV6-6
CDR3 protein: CASSSDTPPDEQYF
CDR3 DNA: TGTGCCAGCAGTTCCGACACGCCCCCTGACGAGCAGTACTTC

clone size: .
J gene: TRBJ2-7
D gene: .
V gene: TRBV11-2
CDR3 protein: CASSLVRAHEQYF
CDR3 DNA: TGTGCCAGCAGCTTAGTTAGAGCCCACGAGCAGTACTTC

clone size: .
J gene: TRBJ1-5
D gene: .
V gene: TRBV7-2
CDR3 protein: CASSLDRGLRSNQPQHF
CDR3 DNA: TGTGCCAGCAGCTTAGATCGGGGGCTCCGTAGCAATCAGCCCCAGCATTTT

clone size: few
J gene: TRBJ1-4
D gene: .
V gene: TRBV4-3
CDR3 protein: CASSHRVGTNEKLFF
CDR3 DNA: TGCGCCAGCAGCCACAGGGTAGGGACTAATGAAAAACTGTTTTTT

clone size: .
J gene: TRBJ2-3
D gene: .
V gene: TRBV5-1
CDR3 protein: CASSSDFRPGDTQYF
CDR3 DNA: TGCGCCAGCAGCTCGGACTTTAGGCCAGGAGATACGCAGTATTTT

clone size: .
J gene: TRBJ2-2
D gene: TRBD1
V gene: TRBV28
CDR3 protein: CASSGTGGWAGELFF
CDR3 DNA: TGTGCCAGCAGCGGAACAGGGGGCTGGGCCGGGGAGCTGTTTTTT

clone size: .
J gene: TRBJ2-2
D gene: .
V gene: TRBV2
CDR3 protein: CASSPPRDTGELFF
CDR3 DNA: TGTGCCAGCAGCCCACCCAGGGACACCGGGGAGCTGTTTTTT

clone size: few
J gene: TRBJ2-6
D gene: TRBD1
V gene: TRBV30
CDR3 protein: CAWGGQGHSGANVLTF
CDR3 DNA: TGTGCCTGGGGGGGACAGGGGCACTCTGGGGCCAACGTCCTGACTTTC

clone size: .
J gene: TRBJ1-4
D gene: .
V gene: TRBV7-9
CDR3 protein: CASSFGLPGDEKLFF
CDR3 DNA: TGTGCCAGCAGCTTCGGGCTTCCGGGCGATGAAAAACTGTTTTTT

clone size: .
J gene: TRBJ2-7
D gene: .
V gene: TRBV7-2
CDR3 protein: CASSLPRHEQYF
CDR3 DNA: TGTGCCAGCAGCTTACCTCGACACGAGCAGTACTTC

clone size: .
J gene: TRBJ2-7
D gene: .
V gene: TRBV4-1
CDR3 protein: CASSQVLKEQYF
CDR3 DNA: TGCGCCAGCAGCCAAGTTCTTAAGGAGCAGTACTTC

clone size: .
J gene: TRBJ1-2
D gene: TRBD1
V gene: TRBV9
CDR3 protein: CASSVARTGDGYTF
CDR3 DNA: TGTGCCAGCAGCGTAGCGAGGACAGGGGATGGCTACACCTTC